The 26 T cell receptor beta chains reported below all come from one sample, sequenced in a study of T cell repertoires in cytomegalovirus infection. TCRdb reprocessed the reads with MiXCR, giving one entry per CDR3 protein. The data contain some 160,000 distinct CDR3 sequences, 17% of them seen just once; the ten biggest clones take up 18%. Sequenced material: CD8+ T cells from PBMCs. The receptors here all came from a human donor in good health (CMV status not recorded). Some clones in this sample may be carry-over from other donors' samples.

The chain couples TRBV7-2 to TRBJ2-3; TRBD1 is a possible D gene (5 bases). The ends were cut back, 3 bases at V and 6 bases at J, with 10 bases in the middle. The CDR3 runs to 13 residues. Per germline, CDR1 SGHTA and CDR2 FQGNSA. The CDR3 DNA reads TGTGCCAGCAGCTTTCTATACAGGGATACGCAGTATTTT. Amino acids: CASSFLYRDTQYF.

The V and J genes are TRBV28 and TRBJ1-1; D might be TRBD1 (5 bases). CDR3 length: 15 amino acids. V gave up 5 bases and J gave up 0 bases, with 13 bases separating them. Germline lookup yields CDR1 MDHEN and CDR2 SYDVKM. CDR3 loop: CASSRDGTVNTEAFF. The CDR3 bases are TGTGCCAGCAGTCGCGATGGGACGGTGAACACTGAAGCTTTCTTT.

V gene TRBV12-3 or TRBV12-4 combines with J gene TRBJ2-3, with TRBD1 matching 11 bases. The CDR3 has 16 residues. After removal of 5 bases from V and 5 bases from J, the junction contained 9 bases not matched to a gene. Here the CDR3 reads CASSPGQGDRRDTQYF. The CDR3 nucleotides read TGTGCCAGCAGTCCGGGACAGGGGGATAGGAGAGATACGCAGTATTTT.

The chain links TRBV6-1 to TRBJ2-5; a possible D gene is TRBD2 (7 bases). Trimming shortened V by 0 bases and J by 2 bases, and 13 bases separated the two germline ends. The CDR3 has 16 residues. Germline V gives CDR1 MNHNS, CDR2 SASEGT. The CDR3 spells CASSEAGGGVQETQYF. In DNA, the CDR3 is TGTGCCAGCAGTGAAGCAGGAGGGGGGGTACAAGAGACCCAGTACTTC.

The chain recombines TRBV7-8 with TRBJ2-7; 8 bases map to TRBD1. V was pared by 7 bases and J by 1 base, with 6 bases of the junction left unmatched. Germline CDR1 and CDR2: SGHVS and FQNEAQ. CDR3 size: 14 residues. The CDR3: CASKNRGSSYEQYF. The CDR3 DNA is TGTGCCAGCAAGAACAGGGGGTCGTCCTACGAGCAGTACTTC.

This chain connects TRBV28 to TRBJ1-5, with D unclear. Trimming stripped 10 bases from V and 4 bases from J, with 14 bases between. Per germline, CDR1 MDHEN and CDR2 SYDVKM. CDR3 length: 13 residues. CDR3 region: CATTLGGNQPQHF. The CDR3 nucleotides read TGTGCCACCACTTTGGGAGGTAATCAGCCCCAGCATTTT.

This chain connects TRBV28 to TRBJ2-1; D gene uncertain. This CDR3 is built from 13 residues. CDR1 MDHEN and CDR2 SYDVKM come from the germline V gene. V lost 2 bases and J lost 9, with 11 bases in between. The CDR3 region has the DNA TGTGCCAGCAGTTTAGTGGACCCGGCTGAGCAGTTCTTC. It encodes CASSLVDPAEQFF.

This clonotype was counted many times. The V call is TRBV28, the J call TRBJ1-6; 7 bases map to TRBD1. V trimming: 2 bases; J trimming: 10 bases; junction bases outside the gene matches: 8. Germline V CDR1 and CDR2: MDHEN, SYDVKM. The CDR3 sequence is 15 residues long. In DNA, the CDR3 is TGTGCCAGCAGTTTAAGGCAGGGGGACCCGTCACCCCTCCACTTT. Translating it yields CASSLRQGDPSPLHF.

This chain links TRBV28 with TRBJ2-2, with 8 bases matching TRBD2. Germline V gene lookup returns CDR1 MDHEN and CDR2 SYDVKM. V trimming: 6 bases; J trimming: 4 bases; junction bases outside the gene matches: 4. The CDR3 totals 14 residues. The CDR3 DNA reads TGTGCCAGCAGGGTAGCGGGAAGCACCGGGGAGCTGTTTTTT. Residues: CASRVAGSTGELFF.

This clonotype was counted a few times. The chain couples TRBV6-8 to TRBJ2-1; 12 nucleotides align to TRBD2. Trimming cost V 7 bases and J 6 bases; bases outside gene matches: 10. The germline CDR1 and CDR2 sequences are MNHGY and SAAAGT. There are 16 residues in the CDR3. The CDR3 DNA sequence: TGTGCCAGCACCCGACTAGCGGGGGACCCTTTCAATGAGCAGTTCTTC. Translated: CASTRLAGDPFNEQFF.

This clonotype was seen a few times. V and J are TRBV6-2 or TRBV6-3 and TRBJ1-4, with 7 positions matching TRBD1. Germline CDR1 is MNHEY and CDR2 is SVGEGT. The CDR3 totals 15 residues. J gave up 8 bases and V 6 bases, and 12 bases lay outside the gene matches. The CDR3 protein is CASSQYRGLYEKLFF. In DNA, the CDR3 is TGTGCCAGCAGCCAATACAGGGGTCTCTACGAAAAACTGTTTTTT.

V and J are TRBV12-5 and TRBJ2-7, with D tentatively TRBD1 or TRBD2 (5 bases each). Germline CDR1 and CDR2: LGHNT and FRNRAP. The CDR3 is made up of 15 amino acids. V lost 1 base, J lost 2 bases, and 12 bases lay in between. The CDR3 nucleotides are TGTGCTAGTGGTTTGGGGGGACGGCCTACCTACGAGCAGTACTTC. Translation gives CASGLGGRPTYEQYF.

The chain is built from TRBV7-2 and TRBJ2-1; 9 bases fit TRBD2. Germline V gene data show CDR1 as SGHTA and CDR2 as FQGNSA. The CDR3 contains 18 residues. Trimming took 7 bases from V and 14 from J; bases not matched to a gene: 27. The CDR3 coding sequence is TGTGCCAGCACCCTAGACCTCGCCCGCGGGGGGGATATGCTGGGAAAGTTCTTC. Translated: CASTLDLARGGDMLGKFF.

The chain joins TRBV5-5 to TRBJ2-7; 7 bases agree with TRBD1. V shed 4 bases, J shed 5 bases, and the junction held 9 bases outside the gene matches. Per germline, CDR1 SGHKS and CDR2 YYEKEE (reference sequence). This CDR3 is 14 amino acids long. The CDR3 DNA sequence: TGTGCCAGCAGCAGTGAGACAGGGTATGACGAGCAGTACTTC. Its protein product is CASSSETGYDEQYF. Variable domain in full (rest from reference TRBV5-5 and TRBJ2-7): DAGVTQSPTHLIKTRGQQVTLRCSPISGHKSVSWYQQVLGQGPQFIFQYYEKEERGRGNFPDRFSARQFPNYSSELNVNALLLGDSALYLCASSSETGYDEQYFGPGTRLTVT.

The table lists this clonotype with a few counts. The chain employs TRBV28 and TRBJ2-7; 7 positions match TRBD2. V shed 2 bases, J shed 3 bases, and the junction held 7 bases outside the gene matches. CDR1 MDHEN and CDR2 SYDVKM come from the germline V gene. The CDR3 consists of 15 residues. CDR3 sequence (DNA): TGTGCCAGCAGTTTAAGTCGGGAGGTAAACTACGAGCAGTACTTC. Its protein product is CASSLSREVNYEQYF.

This clonotype was counted between two and nine times. This chain uses TRBV6-5 with TRBJ2-3, with a tentative D call TRBD1 (5 bases). The CDR3 contains 13 residues. Trimming cost V 5 bases and J 5 bases, with 11 bases left between them. The germline gives CDR1 MNHEY, CDR2 SVGAGI. This chain's CDR3 is CASSAYRKDTQYF. The CDR3 region has the DNA TGTGCCAGCAGTGCCTACAGGAAAGATACGCAGTATTTT.

The gene calls are TRBV28 and TRBJ2-1; TRBD1 matches at 7 bases. Germline CDR1 MDHEN, CDR2 SYDVKM. Unmatched junction bases numbered 12, after V lost 7 bases and J lost 0 bases. The CDR3 contains 17 residues. CDR3 loop: CASNLPTGYSSYNEQFF. CDR3 coding DNA: TGTGCCAGCAACCTACCGACAGGGTACAGCTCCTACAATGAGCAGTTCTTC.

The chain employs TRBV4-1 and TRBJ1-4, with D unresolved. The V gene's germline CDR1 is MGHRA and CDR2 YSYEKL. The V gene lost 1 base and the J gene lost 8 bases, with 11 bases spanning the gap. CDR3 length equals 14 residues. The CDR3 here is CASSQVGTAEKLFF. The CDR3, as DNA: TGCGCCAGCAGCCAAGTAGGCACCGCCGAAAAACTGTTTTTT.

This clonotype has a handful of counts. The J gene is TRBJ2-5, the V gene TRBV11-2; no clear D gene. V dropped 1 base and J dropped 5 bases, with 5 bases sitting between them. CDR1 and CDR2 (germline): SGHAT, FQNNGV. The CDR3 loop spans 12 amino acids. The CDR3 DNA reads TGTGCCAGCAGCTTAGCTCCGGAGACCCAGTACTTC. It specifies CASSLAPETQYF.

This clonotype was found a few times. The CDR3 loop reads CASSPRDSNTDTQYF. The CDR3 DNA follows: TGTGCCAGCAGCCCGCGGGACTCAAACACAGATACGCAGTATTTT. The chain couples TRBV7-3 to TRBJ2-3; maybe TRBD2 (6 bases). V shed 5 bases and J shed 2 bases, with 14 bases lying between them. This CDR3 region has 15 residues. Germline V gene lookup returns CDR1 SGHTA and CDR2 FQGTGA.

Regarding this clonotype: Possible read error: a much larger clone is one base away. The chain has TRBV7-9 and TRBJ2-1; the match to TRBD1 covers 7 bases. The germline CDR1 and CDR2 sequences are SEHNR and FQNEAQ (reference sequence). The V segment lost 5 bases and the J segment 6 bases; nucleotides outside the gene matches: 7. CDR3 size: 14 residues. CDR3 coding DNA: TGTGCCAGCAGCCCCGGGCCAGGGGGCAATGAGCAGTTCTTC. It specifies CASSPGPGGNEQFF.

This sequence joins TRBV7-9 and TRBJ2-1; D gene unclear. Germline V gene lookup returns CDR1 SEHNR and CDR2 FQNEAQ (reference sequence). The CDR3 is 13 residues long. Trimming shortened V by 1 base and J by 8 bases, and 9 bases separated the two germline ends. The DNA of the CDR3 is TGTGCCAGCAGCTTAGGGATCTTGGATGAGCAGTTCTTC. This encodes CASSLGILDEQFF. Full variable domain (remainder filled in from reference TRBV7-9 and TRBJ2-1): DTGVSQNPRHKITKRGQNVTFRCDPISEHNRLYWYRQTLGQGPEFLTYFQNEAQLEKSRLLSDRFSAERPKGSFSTLEIQRTEQGDSAMYLCASSLGILDEQFFGPGTRLTVL.

This clonotype was detected only a few times. The chain employs TRBV7-2 and TRBJ2-7; 8 nucleotides align to TRBD1. The germline V gene has CDR1 SGHTA and CDR2 FQGNSA. This CDR3 contains 14 residues. V was pared by 3 bases and J by 2 bases, with 3 bases of the junction left unmatched. The CDR3 sequence: CASSFGTGAYEQYF. The CDR3, as DNA: TGTGCCAGCAGCTTCGGGACAGGAGCCTACGAGCAGTACTTC. The full variable domain, completed using reference TRBV7-2 and TRBJ2-7, is GAGVSQSPSNKVTEKGKDVELRCDPISGHTALYWYRQSLGQGLEFLIYFQGNSAPDKSGLPSDRFSAERTGGSVSTLTIQRTQQEDSAVYLCASSFGTGAYEQYFGPGTRLTVT.

V and J are TRBV12-3 or TRBV12-4 and TRBJ2-7; tentative D call: TRBD1 (5 bases). This CDR3 has 16 amino acids. V lost 5 bases to trimming and J lost 3 bases, with 20 bases between them. The CDR3 sequence is CASSPPTGKGVYEQYF. The CDR3 DNA follows: TGTGCCAGCAGTCCCCCGACTGGGAAAGGGGTCTACGAGCAGTACTTC.

This clonotype was found a few times. This chain joins TRBV28 and TRBJ1-1; D is undetermined. Trimming left V 5 bases short and J 1 base short, with 17 bases between. CDR1 and CDR2 from the germline V gene are MDHEN and SYDVKM. CDR3 size: 16 residues. DNA for the CDR3: TGTGCCAGCAGTCCTAGAATCGGGATTACGAACACTGAAGCTTTCTTT. This encodes CASSPRIGITNTEAFF.

This clonotype showed up just a few times. The rearrangement links TRBV19 to TRBJ1-1; D is undetermined. Germline-derived CDR1 and CDR2 are LNHDA and SQIVND (reference sequence). The V end was cut by 3 bases, the J end by 0 bases, with 5 bases between. The CDR3 covers 13 residues. The CDR3 here is CASSISLNTEAFF. CDR3 DNA: TGTGCCAGTAGTATTTCTCTGAACACTGAAGCTTTCTTT.